The TCR beta chain under discussion was sequenced for a study of T cell repertoires in cytomegalovirus infection. Overall study: An indication of both CMV infection and matching HLA type came from public TCR beta signatures. Findings of the study overall: The study found HLA-C-restricted CMV-specific TCR beta clonotypes dominating the ex vivo response.

Via MiXCR, TCRdb re-called the reads, giving one row per CDR3 protein. The sample includes around 740,000 distinct CDR3 sequences, roughly a third seen only once; the top ten take under 3%. This clonotype has only a few counts. Its antigen remains unidentified. This CDR3 has 12 residues. Germline lookup yields CDR1 GTSNPN and CDR2 SVGIG (reference sequence). Trimming removed 3 bases at V and 10 bases at J, with 15 bases between. This TCR was sampled from a human donor in good health (CMV status not recorded). Some clones in this sample may be carry-over from other donors' samples. This chain connects TRBV30 to TRBJ1-1; D not resolved. The sample consisted of PBMCs. In DNA form, the CDR3 reads TGTGCCTGGAGGAGCGACGTACTAGGAGCTTTCTTT. Its translation: CAWRSDVLGAFF.